This T cell receptor (beta chain) was documented in a study of CD8 T cells in Susac syndrome. High-throughput TCR beta sequencing covered peripheral CD8+ and CD4+ T cells. Reverse transcription of roughly 0.45 to 1 ug RNA used random hexamers. Amplification of TCR beta CDR3 was carried out by immunoSEQ multiplex PCR, which covered 54 Vbeta and 13 Jbeta segments. TCRdb passed the immunoSEQ multiplex PCR reads through MiXCR, listing each CDR3 protein once. Of about 100,000 distinct CDR3 sequences listed, about 95% are singletons. This CDR3 spans 13 amino acids. J gave up 5 bases and V 5 bases, and 8 bases lay outside the gene matches. Germline assignment: CDR1 DFQATT and CDR2 SNEGSKA (reference sequence).

The chain carries TRBV20-1 and TRBJ2-5, with 7 nucleotides matching TRBD1. This clonotype was obtained from a human donor with Susac syndrome. Sequencing input: CD8+ T cells from PBMCs. The CDR3 region is CSAPRQGRETQYF. The DNA for the CDR3 is TGCAGTGCTCCGAGACAGGGCAGGGAGACCCAGTACTTC.